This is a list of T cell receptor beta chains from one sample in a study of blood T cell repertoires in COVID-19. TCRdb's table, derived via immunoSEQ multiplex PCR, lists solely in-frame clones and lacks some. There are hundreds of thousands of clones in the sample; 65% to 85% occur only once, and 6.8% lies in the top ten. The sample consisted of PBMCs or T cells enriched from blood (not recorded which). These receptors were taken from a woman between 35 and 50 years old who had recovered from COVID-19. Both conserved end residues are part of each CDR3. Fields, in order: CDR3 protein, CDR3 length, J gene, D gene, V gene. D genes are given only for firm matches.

CASSPFGQSYEQYF | 14 | TRBJ2-7 | . | TRBV6-5
CASSKEVRGKQPQHF | 15 | TRBJ1-5 | . | TRBV21-1
CASSQSFWSTGELFF | 15 | TRBJ2-2 | . | TRBV18
CASSQDTPYEQYF | 13 | TRBJ2-7 | . | TRBV4-1
CATSRRVISGAGNIQYF | 17 | TRBJ2-4 | . | TRBV15
CASRPGGTSYNEQFF | 15 | TRBJ2-1 | TRBD2 | TRBV7-2
CSARTGDTQYF | 11 | TRBJ2-3 | . | TRBV20-1
CASSFPRNNEQFF | 13 | TRBJ2-1 | . | TRBV5-5
CSVEGRFGGANTEAFF | 16 | TRBJ1-1 | . | TRBV29-1
CASSLGGASGGYTF | 14 | TRBJ1-2 | . | TRBV27
CASSPPASGSWGEQFF | 16 | TRBJ2-1 | TRBD2 | TRBV7-2
CASGTGDYGYTF | 12 | TRBJ1-2 | TRBD1 | TRBV2
CASSQVNSQLNTIYF | 15 | TRBJ1-3 | . | TRBV4-1
CASSSESGNTIYF | 13 | TRBJ1-3 | . | TRBV2
CASSRQALNEKLFF | 14 | TRBJ1-4 | . | TRBV28
CASSLMGTGTGLTDTQYF | 18 | TRBJ2-3 | TRBD1 | TRBV11-2
CASRQGAGGANVLTF | 15 | TRBJ2-6 | TRBD1 | TRBV28
CASSWTSGRFSDTQYF | 16 | TRBJ2-3 | TRBD2 | TRBV11-2
CASGGGNQPQHF | 12 | TRBJ1-5 | . | TRBV28
CASSLGSRTAPYNEQFF | 17 | TRBJ2-1 | . | TRBV5-1
CSIGQGQDTQYF | 12 | TRBJ2-3 | TRBD1 | TRBV29-1
CAGSFGTGRNIQYF | 14 | TRBJ2-4 | TRBD1 | TRBV11-3
CASSARLRQGGETQYF | 16 | TRBJ2-5 | TRBD1 | TRBV7-9
CASSLGHQNQPQHF | 14 | TRBJ1-5 | . | TRBV5-5
CASSVEGRGNTEAFF | 15 | TRBJ1-1 | . | TRBV9
CASSAYRGLETQYF | 14 | TRBJ2-5 | TRBD1 | TRBV5-4
CASSPDRGRDEQFF | 14 | TRBJ2-1 | TRBD1 | TRBV5-1
CASSLQPGGDTGELFF | 16 | TRBJ2-2 | TRBD2 | TRBV7-7
CASSHTTGELFF | 12 | TRBJ2-2 | . | TRBV4-1
CASSPGRDVPYEQYF | 15 | TRBJ2-7 | TRBD2 | TRBV5-6
CASGSVRGPSYGYTF | 15 | TRBJ1-2 | . | TRBV5-1
CASSLGTGGLYEQYF | 15 | TRBJ2-7 | TRBD1 | TRBV5-1
CASSADSYYNEQFF | 14 | TRBJ2-1 | . | TRBV9
CASSWGSGRADIYEQYF | 17 | TRBJ2-7 | TRBD2 | TRBV18
CAWSVLGQGAHEQYF | 15 | TRBJ2-7 | TRBD1 | TRBV30
CASSQLRAGVEKLFF | 15 | TRBJ1-4 | . | TRBV3-1/TRBV3-2